In its sample, the clone carrying this TCR beta chain was seen many times. Its specificity is not known. Scientists amplified the TCR beta CDR3 regions from RNA transcripts. Second-round multiplex PCR came after first-round RT-PCR with HTBI primers. TCRdb independently ran MiXCR on the multiplex PCR reads; one entry per CDR3 protein. Seen here are just over 600,000 distinct CDR3 sequences, about 24% observed once, and the top ten hold roughly 7.4%. Other autoimmune disease, uncontrolled infection, pregnancy and lactation led to exclusion. This record comes from a study of Graves' ophthalmopathy and Graves' hyperthyroidism. For the study at large: Before any treatment was given, at initial diagnosis, peripheral blood was collected. General observations from the study: Discriminating ophthalmopathy from stable hyperthyroidism, a 13-signature model attained a sensitivity of about 88% and a specificity of about 81%. The model predicted ophthalmopathy progression with 70.59% sensitivity and around 72% specificity.

In germline, CDR1 is MNHEY, CDR2 SVGAGI. The CDR3 sequence is 12 residues long. The germline V and J ends were trimmed by 0 bases and 5 bases, with 2 bases remaining between them. The V call is TRBV6-5, the J call TRBJ1-5; D is unresolved. The sequence was collected from a woman between 18 and 30 years old with stable Graves' hyperthyroidism. Some clones in this sample may be carry-over from other donors' samples. The specimen sequenced was peripheral blood. The CDR3 DNA sequence: TGTGCCAGCAGTTACTCGGATCAGCCCCAGCATTTT. This encodes CASSYSDQPQHF.